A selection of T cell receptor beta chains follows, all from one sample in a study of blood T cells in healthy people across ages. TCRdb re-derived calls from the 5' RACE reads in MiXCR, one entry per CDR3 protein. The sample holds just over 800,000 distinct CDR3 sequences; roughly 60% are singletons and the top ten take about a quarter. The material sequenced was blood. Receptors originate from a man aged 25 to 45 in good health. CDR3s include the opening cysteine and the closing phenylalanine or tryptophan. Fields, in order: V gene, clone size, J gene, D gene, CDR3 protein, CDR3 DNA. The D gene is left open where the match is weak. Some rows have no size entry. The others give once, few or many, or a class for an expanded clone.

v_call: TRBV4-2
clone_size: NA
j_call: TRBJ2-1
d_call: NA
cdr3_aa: CASSQGLQGGSYNEQFF
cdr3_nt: TGTGCCAGCAGCCAAGGTCTACAGGGGGGGTCCTACAATGAGCAGTTCTTC

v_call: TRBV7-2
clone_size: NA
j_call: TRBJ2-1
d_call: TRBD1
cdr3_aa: CASSLRDRGANEQFF
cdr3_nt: TGTGCCAGCAGCTTAAGGGACAGGGGGGCGAATGAGCAGTTCTTC

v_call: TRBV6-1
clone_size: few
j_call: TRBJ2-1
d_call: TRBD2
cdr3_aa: CASSPPLGGLAGGLDYNEQFF
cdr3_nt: TGTGCCAGCAGCCCCCCCTTAGGGGGACTAGCGGGGGGGCTAGATTACAATGAGCAGTTCTTC

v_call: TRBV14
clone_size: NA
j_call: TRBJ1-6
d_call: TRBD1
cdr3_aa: CASSLKGARIDSPLHF
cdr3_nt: TGTGCCAGCAGTCTCAAGGGGGCTCGGATTGATTCACCCCTCCACTTT

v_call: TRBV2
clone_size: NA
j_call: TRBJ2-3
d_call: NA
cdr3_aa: CASSELRQTDTQYF
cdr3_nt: TGTGCCAGCAGTGAACTACGGCAAACAGATACGCAGTATTTT

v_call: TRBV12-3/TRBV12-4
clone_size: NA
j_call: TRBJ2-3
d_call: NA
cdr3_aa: CASSSGGLYTQYF
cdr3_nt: TGTGCCAGCAGTTCCGGGGGGCTTTATACGCAGTATTTT

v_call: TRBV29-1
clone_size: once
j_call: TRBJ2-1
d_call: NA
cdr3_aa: CSVGKLPEQFF
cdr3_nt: TGCAGCGTTGGAAAACTCCCTGAGCAGTTCTTC

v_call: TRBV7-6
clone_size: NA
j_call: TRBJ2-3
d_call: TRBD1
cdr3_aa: CASSNRGLKDTQYF
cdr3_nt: TGTGCCAGCAGTAACAGGGGGCTGAAAGATACGCAGTATTTT

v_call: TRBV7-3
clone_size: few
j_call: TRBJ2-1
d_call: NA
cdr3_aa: CASSWDGNEQFF
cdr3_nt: TGTGCCAGCAGCTGGGACGGGAATGAGCAGTTCTTC

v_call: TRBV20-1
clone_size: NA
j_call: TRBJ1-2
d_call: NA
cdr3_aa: CSAMTSVYHYGYTF
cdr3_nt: TGCAGTGCTATGACATCTGTGTACCACTATGGCTACACCTTC

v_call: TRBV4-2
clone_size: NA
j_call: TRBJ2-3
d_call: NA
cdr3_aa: CASSQAAGQSSTDTQYF
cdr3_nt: TGTGCCAGCAGCCAAGCGGCGGGACAGAGTTCCACAGATACGCAGTATTTT

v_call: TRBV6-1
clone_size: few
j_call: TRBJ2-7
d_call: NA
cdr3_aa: CASSERFEEQYF
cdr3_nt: TGTGCCAGCAGTGAACGCTTCGAGGAGCAGTACTTC

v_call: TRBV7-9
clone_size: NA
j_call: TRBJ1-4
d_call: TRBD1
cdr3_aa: CASSPSGQELFF
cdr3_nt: TGTGCCAGCAGCCCCAGTGGACAGGAACTGTTTTTT

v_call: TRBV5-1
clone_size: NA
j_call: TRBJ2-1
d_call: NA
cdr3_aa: CASSRIPGTEQFF
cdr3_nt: TGCGCCAGCAGCCGTATTCCAGGGACTGAGCAGTTCTTC

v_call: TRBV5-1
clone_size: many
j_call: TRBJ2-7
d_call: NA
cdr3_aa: CASSLEGVSVYEQYF
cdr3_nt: TGCGCCAGCAGCTTGGAAGGCGTGAGCGTGTACGAGCAGTACTTC

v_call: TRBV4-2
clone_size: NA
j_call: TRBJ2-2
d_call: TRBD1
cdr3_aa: CASSQVGQVDGELFF
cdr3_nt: TGTGCCAGCAGCCAGGTGGGACAGGTCGATGGGGAGCTGTTTTTT

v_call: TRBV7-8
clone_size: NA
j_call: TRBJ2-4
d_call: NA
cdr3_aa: CASSPTGGPSKNIQYF
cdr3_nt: TGTGCCAGCAGCCCCACTGGAGGGCCGTCCAAAAACATTCAGTACTTC

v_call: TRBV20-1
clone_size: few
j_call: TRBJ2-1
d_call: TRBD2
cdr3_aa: CSAIRLAGPEYNEQFF
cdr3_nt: TGCAGTGCTATCAGACTAGCGGGCCCTGAATACAATGAGCAGTTCTTC

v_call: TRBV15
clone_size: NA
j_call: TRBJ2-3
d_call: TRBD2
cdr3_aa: CATSRGLAGKGDTQYF
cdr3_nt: TGTGCCACCAGCAGGGGACTAGCGGGGAAGGGAGATACGCAGTATTTT

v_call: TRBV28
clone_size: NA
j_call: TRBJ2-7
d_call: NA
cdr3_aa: CAIQPAGTAYEQYF
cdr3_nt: TGTGCCATCCAGCCGGCTGGGACGGCCTACGAGCAGTACTTC

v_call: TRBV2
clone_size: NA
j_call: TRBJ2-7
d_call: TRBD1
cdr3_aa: CASTFGTAIYEQYF
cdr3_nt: TGTGCCAGCACTTTCGGGACAGCGATCTACGAGCAGTACTTC

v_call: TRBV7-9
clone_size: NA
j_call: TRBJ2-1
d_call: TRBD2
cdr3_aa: CASSRLAGGANEQFF
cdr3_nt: TGTGCCAGCAGCAGACTAGCGGGGGGAGCTAATGAGCAGTTCTTC

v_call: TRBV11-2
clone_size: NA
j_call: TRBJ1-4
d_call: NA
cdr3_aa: CASSRPLGGSRNEKLFF
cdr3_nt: TGTGCCAGCAGCCGCCCCCTGGGGGGCAGTCGAAATGAAAAACTGTTTTTT

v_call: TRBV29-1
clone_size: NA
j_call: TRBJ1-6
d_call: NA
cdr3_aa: CSVGGHDGSPLHF
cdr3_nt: TGCAGCGTTGGAGGGCATGACGGTTCACCCCTCCACTTT

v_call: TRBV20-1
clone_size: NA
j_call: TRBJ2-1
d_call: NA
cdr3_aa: CSARSGGQVEQFF
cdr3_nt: TGCAGTGCTAGATCAGGAGGGCAAGTTGAGCAGTTCTTC

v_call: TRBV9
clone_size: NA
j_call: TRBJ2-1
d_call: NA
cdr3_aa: CASSQTGGRGHEQFF
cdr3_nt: TGTGCCAGCAGCCAGACGGGGGGCCGGGGGCATGAGCAGTTCTTC

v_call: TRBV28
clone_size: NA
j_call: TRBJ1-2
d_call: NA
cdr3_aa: CASSFGGYGYTF
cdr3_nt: TGTGCCAGCAGTTTCGGCGGCTATGGCTACACCTTC

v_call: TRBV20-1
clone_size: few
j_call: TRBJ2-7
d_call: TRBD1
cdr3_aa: CSASWTGGPYEQYF
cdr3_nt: TGCAGTGCTAGCTGGACAGGGGGCCCCTACGAGCAGTACTTC

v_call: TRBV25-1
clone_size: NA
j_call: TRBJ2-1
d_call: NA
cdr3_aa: CASSEVGLSYEQFF
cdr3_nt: TGTGCCAGCAGTGAAGTGGGACTCTCCTACGAGCAGTTCTTC

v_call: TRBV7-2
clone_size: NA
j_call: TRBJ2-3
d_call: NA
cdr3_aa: CASTRYRASTDTQYF
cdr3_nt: TGTGCCAGCACCCGGTACAGGGCTAGCACAGATACGCAGTATTTT

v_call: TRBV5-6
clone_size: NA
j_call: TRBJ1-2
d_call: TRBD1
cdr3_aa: CASSQGTWTGVYGYTF
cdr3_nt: TGTGCCAGCAGCCAAGGCACTTGGACAGGAGTCTATGGCTACACCTTC

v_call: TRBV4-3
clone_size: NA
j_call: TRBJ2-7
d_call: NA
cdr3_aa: CASSQEAAPYEQYF
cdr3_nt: TGCGCCAGCAGCCAAGAGGCAGCCCCCTACGAGCAGTACTTC

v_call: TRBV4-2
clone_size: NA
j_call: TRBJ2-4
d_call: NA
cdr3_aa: CASSQEYSNIQYF
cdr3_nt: TGTGCCAGCAGCCAAGAGTACTCAAACATTCAGTACTTC

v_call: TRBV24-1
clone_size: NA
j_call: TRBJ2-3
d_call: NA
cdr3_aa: CATSDVGPGLMSTQYF
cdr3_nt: TGCGCCACCAGTGATGTAGGGCCAGGACTGATGAGTACGCAGTATTTT

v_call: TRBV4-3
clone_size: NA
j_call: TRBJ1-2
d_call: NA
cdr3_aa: CASSLGQLVNYGYTF
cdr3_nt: TGCGCCAGCAGCCTCGGACAGCTCGTTAACTATGGCTACACCTTC

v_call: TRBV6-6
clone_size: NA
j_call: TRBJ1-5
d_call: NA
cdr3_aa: CASRDTSGNQPQHF
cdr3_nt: TGTGCCAGCAGGGACACGTCGGGCAATCAGCCCCAGCATTTT

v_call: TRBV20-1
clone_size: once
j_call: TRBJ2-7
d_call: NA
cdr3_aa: CSASDRSSYEQYF
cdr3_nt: TGCAGTGCCTCGGACAGAAGCTCCTACGAGCAGTACTTC

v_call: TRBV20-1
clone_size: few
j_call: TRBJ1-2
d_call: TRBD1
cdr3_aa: CSASPGTGVGGYTF
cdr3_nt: TGCAGTGCGTCCCCCGGGACAGGGGTAGGTGGCTACACCTTC

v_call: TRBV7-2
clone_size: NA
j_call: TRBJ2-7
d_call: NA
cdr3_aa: CASSLLLASNEQYF
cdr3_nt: TGTGCCAGCAGCTTATTACTAGCTTCCAACGAGCAGTACTTC

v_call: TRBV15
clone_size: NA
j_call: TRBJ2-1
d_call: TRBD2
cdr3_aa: CATSRVLADEQFF
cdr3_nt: TGTGCCACCAGCAGGGTACTAGCGGATGAGCAGTTCTTC

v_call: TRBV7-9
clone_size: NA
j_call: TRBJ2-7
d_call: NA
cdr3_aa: CSSSPPGNGQYF
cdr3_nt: TGTTCCAGCAGCCCGCCCGGGAACGGGCAGTACTTC

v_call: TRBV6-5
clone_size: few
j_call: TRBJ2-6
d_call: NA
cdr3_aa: CASSYDSSGANVLTF
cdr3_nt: TGTGCCAGCAGTTACGACAGCTCTGGGGCCAACGTCCTGACTTTC

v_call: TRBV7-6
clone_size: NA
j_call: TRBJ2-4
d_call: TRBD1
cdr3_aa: CASGGQTGEQYF
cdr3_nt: TGTGCCAGCGGTGGGCAGACAGGGGAGCAGTACTTC

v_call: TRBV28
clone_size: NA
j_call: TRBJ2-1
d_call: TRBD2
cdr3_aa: CASSFPGGGDYNEQFF
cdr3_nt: TGTGCCAGCAGTTTCCCCGGCGGGGGGGATTACAATGAGCAGTTCTTC

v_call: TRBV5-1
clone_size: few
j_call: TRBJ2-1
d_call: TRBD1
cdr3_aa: CASSAGQGIDEQFF
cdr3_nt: TGCGCCAGCAGCGCGGGACAGGGGATCGATGAGCAGTTCTTC

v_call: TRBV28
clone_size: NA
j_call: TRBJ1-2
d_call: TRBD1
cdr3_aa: CASSLVRGRNGYTF
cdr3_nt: TGTGCCAGCAGCCTTGTCAGGGGGCGAAATGGCTACACCTTC